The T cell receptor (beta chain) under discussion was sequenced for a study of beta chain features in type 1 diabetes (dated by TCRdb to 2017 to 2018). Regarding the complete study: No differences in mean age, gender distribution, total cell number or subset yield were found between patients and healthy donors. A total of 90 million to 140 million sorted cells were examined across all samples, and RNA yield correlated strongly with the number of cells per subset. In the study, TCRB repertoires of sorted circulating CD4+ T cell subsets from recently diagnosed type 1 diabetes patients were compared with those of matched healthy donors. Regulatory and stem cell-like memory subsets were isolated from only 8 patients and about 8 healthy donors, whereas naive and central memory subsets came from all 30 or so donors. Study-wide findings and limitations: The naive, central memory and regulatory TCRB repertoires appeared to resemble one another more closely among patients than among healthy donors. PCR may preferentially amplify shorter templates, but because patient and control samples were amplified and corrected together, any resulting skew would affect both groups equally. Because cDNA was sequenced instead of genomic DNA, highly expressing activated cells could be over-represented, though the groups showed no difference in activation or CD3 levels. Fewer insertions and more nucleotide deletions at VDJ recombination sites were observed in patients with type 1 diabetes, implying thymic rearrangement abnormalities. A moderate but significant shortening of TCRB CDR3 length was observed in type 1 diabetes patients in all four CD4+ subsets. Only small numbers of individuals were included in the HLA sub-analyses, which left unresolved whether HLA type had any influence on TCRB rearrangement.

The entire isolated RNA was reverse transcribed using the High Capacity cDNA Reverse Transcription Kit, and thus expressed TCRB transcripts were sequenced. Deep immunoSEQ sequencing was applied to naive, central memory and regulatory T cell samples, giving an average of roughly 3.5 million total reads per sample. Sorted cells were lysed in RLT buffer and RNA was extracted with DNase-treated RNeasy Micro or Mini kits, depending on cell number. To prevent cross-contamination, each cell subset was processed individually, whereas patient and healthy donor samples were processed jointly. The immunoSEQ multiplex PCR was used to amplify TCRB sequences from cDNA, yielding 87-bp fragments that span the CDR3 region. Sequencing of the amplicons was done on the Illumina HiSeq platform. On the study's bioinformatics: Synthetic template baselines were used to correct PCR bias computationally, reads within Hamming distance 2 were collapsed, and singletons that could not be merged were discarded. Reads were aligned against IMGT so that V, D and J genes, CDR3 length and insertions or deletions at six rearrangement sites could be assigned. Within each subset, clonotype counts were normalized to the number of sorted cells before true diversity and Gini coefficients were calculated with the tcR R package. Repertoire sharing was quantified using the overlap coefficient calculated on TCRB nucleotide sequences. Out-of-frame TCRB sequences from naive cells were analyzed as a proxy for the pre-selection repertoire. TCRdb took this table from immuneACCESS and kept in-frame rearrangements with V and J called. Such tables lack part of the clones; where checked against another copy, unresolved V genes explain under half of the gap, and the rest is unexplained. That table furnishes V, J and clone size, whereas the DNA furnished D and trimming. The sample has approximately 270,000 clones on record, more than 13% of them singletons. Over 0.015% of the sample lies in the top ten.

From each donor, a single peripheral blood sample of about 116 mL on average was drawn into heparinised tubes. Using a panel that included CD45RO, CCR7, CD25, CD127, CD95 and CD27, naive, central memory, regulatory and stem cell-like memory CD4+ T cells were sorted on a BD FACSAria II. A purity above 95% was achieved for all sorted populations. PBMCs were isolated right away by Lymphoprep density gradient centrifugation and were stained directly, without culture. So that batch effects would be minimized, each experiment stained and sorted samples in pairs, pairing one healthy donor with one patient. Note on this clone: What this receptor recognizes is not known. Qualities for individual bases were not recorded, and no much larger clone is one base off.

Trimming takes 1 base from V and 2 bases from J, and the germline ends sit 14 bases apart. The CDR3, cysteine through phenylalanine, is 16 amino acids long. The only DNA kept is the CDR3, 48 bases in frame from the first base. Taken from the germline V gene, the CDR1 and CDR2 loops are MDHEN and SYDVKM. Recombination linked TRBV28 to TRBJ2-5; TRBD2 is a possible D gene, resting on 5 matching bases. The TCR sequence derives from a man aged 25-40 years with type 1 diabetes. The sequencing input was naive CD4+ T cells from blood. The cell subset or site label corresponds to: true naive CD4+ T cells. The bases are TGTGCCAGCAGTTTATCCGGCCAGACTACTCAAGAGACCCAGTACTTC. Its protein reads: CASSLSGQTTQETQYF.